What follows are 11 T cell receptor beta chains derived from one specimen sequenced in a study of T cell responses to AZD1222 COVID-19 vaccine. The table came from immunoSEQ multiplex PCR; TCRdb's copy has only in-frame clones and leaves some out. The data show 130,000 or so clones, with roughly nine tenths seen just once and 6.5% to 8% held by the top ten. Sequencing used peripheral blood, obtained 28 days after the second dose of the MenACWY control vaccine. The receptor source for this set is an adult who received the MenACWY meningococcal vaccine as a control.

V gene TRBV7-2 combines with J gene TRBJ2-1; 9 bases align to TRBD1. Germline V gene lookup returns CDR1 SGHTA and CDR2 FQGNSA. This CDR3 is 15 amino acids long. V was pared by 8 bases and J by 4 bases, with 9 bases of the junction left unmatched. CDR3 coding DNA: TGTGCCAGCTGGATGGGGACAGGGTCTTACAATGAGCAGTTCTTC. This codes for CASWMGTGSYNEQFF.

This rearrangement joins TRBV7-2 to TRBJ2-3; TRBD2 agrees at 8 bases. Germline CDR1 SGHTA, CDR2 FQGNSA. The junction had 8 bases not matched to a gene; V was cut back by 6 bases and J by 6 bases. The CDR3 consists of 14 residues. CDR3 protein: CASRRAGGMDTQYF. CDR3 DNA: TGTGCCAGCAGGAGGGCGGGGGGCATGGATACGCAGTATTTT.

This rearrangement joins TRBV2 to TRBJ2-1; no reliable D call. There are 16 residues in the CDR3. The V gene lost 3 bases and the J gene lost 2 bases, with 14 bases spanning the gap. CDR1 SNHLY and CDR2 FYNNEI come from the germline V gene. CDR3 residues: CASSDPSQLPYNEQFF. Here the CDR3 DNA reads TGTGCCAGCAGTGACCCTTCCCAATTGCCCTACAATGAGCAGTTCTTC.

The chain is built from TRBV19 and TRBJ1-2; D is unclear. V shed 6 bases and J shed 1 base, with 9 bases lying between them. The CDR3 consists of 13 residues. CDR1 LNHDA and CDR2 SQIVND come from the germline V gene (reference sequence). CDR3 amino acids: CASSLQYNYGYTF. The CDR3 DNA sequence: TGTGCCAGTAGCCTACAGTATAACTATGGCTACACCTTC.

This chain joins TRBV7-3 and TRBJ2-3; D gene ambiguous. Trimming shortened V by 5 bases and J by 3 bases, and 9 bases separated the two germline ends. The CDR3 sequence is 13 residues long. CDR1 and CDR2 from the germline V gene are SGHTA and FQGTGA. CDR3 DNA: TGTGCCAGCAGCGCAGCCGAAACAGATACGCAGTATTTT. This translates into CASSAAETDTQYF.

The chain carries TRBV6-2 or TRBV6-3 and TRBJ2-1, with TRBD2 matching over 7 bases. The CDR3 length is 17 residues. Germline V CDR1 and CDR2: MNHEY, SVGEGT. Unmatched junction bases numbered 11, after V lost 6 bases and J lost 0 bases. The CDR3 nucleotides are TGTGCCAGCAGGTACAGCGGGACCCTAATCTCCTACAATGAGCAGTTCTTC. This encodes CASRYSGTLISYNEQFF.

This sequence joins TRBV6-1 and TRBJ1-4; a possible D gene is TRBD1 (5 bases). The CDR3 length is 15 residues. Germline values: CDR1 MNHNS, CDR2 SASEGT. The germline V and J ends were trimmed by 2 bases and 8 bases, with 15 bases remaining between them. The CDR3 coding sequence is TGTGCCAGCAGTGAATTGGGGCAGTCTGGGGAAAAACTGTTTTTT. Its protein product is CASSELGQSGEKLFF.

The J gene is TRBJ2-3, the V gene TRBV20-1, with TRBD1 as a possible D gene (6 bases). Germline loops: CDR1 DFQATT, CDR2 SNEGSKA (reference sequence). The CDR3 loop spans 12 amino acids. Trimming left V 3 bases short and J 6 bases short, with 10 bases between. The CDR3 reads CSASRTADTQYF. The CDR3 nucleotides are TGCAGTGCTAGTAGGACAGCGGATACGCAGTATTTT.

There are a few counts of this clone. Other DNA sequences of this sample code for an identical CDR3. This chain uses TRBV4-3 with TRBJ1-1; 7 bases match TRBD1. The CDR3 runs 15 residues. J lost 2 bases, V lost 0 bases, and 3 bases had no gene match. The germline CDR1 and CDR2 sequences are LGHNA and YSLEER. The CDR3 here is CASSQDPGGNTEAFF. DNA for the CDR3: TGCGCCAGCAGCCAAGATCCAGGGGGAAACACTGAAGCTTTCTTT.

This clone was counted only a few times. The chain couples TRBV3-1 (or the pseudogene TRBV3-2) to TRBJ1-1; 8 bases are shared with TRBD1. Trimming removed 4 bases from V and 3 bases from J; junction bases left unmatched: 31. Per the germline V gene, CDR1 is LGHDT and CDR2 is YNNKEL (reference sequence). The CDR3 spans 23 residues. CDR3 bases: TGTGCCAGCAGCCGAAAACAGGAGGAACAGGGAGACACTGAAGGACAGGGAGACACTGAAGCTTTCTTT. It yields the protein CASSRKQEEQGDTEGQGDTEAFF.

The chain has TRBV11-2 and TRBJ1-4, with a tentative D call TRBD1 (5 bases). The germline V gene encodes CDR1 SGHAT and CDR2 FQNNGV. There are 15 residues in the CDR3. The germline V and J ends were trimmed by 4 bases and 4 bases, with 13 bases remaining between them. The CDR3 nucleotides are TGTGCCAGCAGCTCGCCGACAGTTCGTAATGAAAAACTGTTTTTT. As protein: CASSSPTVRNEKLFF.